The 30 T cell receptor beta chains listed next were all sequenced from one sample in a study of T cells in Graves' hyperthyroidism and ophthalmopathy. Template material for amplifying TCR beta CDR3 regions consisted of RNA transcripts. HTBI primers were employed in a first-round RT-PCR of the TCR CDR3. TCRdb ran MiXCR on the multiplex PCR reads and lists one entry per CDR3 protein. This table has hundreds of thousands of distinct CDR3 sequences, 35% to 40% appearing once. Input material: blood. The source of these receptors is a man aged 18 to 30 with Graves' hyperthyroidism.

This clonotype was observed many times. This chain connects TRBV29-1 to TRBJ2-5; D is undetermined. Trimming pared 6 bases from V and 5 bases from J, leaving 16 bases between. Germline loops: CDR1 SQVTM, CDR2 ANQGSEA. The CDR3 has 13 amino acids. Written as DNA, the CDR3 is TGCAGCGTCCCACCCACCCTGGGGGAGACCCAGTACTTC. Translating gives CSVPPTLGETQYF.

This clonotype appeared many times. This sequence joins TRBV7-8 and TRBJ2-2; no firm D call. V was clipped by 5 bases and J by 7 bases, with 2 bases between them. Germline V lookup: CDR1 SGHVS, CDR2 FQNEAQ. The CDR3 length is 10 residues. The CDR3 loop is CASSSGELFF. In DNA form, the CDR3 reads TGTGCCAGCAGCAGCGGGGAGCTGTTTTTT.

J is TRBJ1-1 and V is TRBV15, with no clear D. The CDR3 is 15 residues long. V shed 1 base and J shed 1 base, with 10 bases lying between them. The germline V gene encodes CDR1 LNHNV and CDR2 YYDKDF (reference sequence). CDR3 loop: CATSRGGRTNTEAFF. DNA of the CDR3: TGTGCCACCAGCAGAGGAGGTCGAACGAACACTGAAGCTTTCTTT.

This clonotype was seen more than once but under ten times. In DNA, the CDR3 is TGTGCCAGCAGCATCTTATCACGGGACACCACCTACGAGCAGTACTTC. Amino acid sequence: CASSILSRDTTYEQYF. This chain connects TRBV5-6 to TRBJ2-7; D is possibly TRBD1 (6 bases). The germline V and J ends were trimmed by 4 bases and 2 bases, with 19 bases remaining between them. The CDR3 has 16 residues. Germline assignment: CDR1 SGHDT and CDR2 YYEEEE.

This clonotype was detected only a few times. This chain uses TRBV19 with TRBJ2-7, with 7 bases that match TRBD1. This CDR3 region has 13 residues. CDR1 and CDR2 from the germline V gene are LNHDA and SQIVND (reference sequence). V gave up 5 bases and J gave up 4 bases; unmatched junction bases: 5. This chain's CDR3 is CASSSGQMYEQYF. CDR3 bases: TGTGCCAGTAGTTCGGGACAGATGTACGAGCAGTACTTC.

This clonotype was seen only a few times. The chain uses TRBV6-5 and TRBJ2-5; D may be TRBD1 (5 bases). Germline V gene lookup returns CDR1 MNHEY and CDR2 SVGAGI. This CDR3 is 15 amino acids long. Deletions cut 1 base from V and 5 bases from J, with 14 bases between. The CDR3 DNA follows: TGTGCCAGCAGTTACTTCGGCGGTCCAGGGGAGACCCAGTACTTC. The encoded protein is CASSYFGGPGETQYF.

This clonotype was counted between two and nine times. The V call is TRBV19, the J call TRBJ1-1; D call uncertain. Germline CDR1 is LNHDA and CDR2 is SQIVND (reference sequence). Trimming took off 1 base at V and 2 bases at J, with 14 bases between the two ends. The CDR3 loop spans 16 amino acids. This CDR3 is CASSIGPRHLNTEAFF. The CDR3 DNA follows: TGTGCCAGTAGTATAGGGCCACGCCATCTAAACACTGAAGCTTTCTTT.

J is TRBJ2-7 and V is TRBV12-3 or TRBV12-4, with TRBD1 matching over 9 bases. After removal of 6 bases from V and 7 bases from J, the junction contained 16 bases not matched to a gene. CDR3 size: 16 residues. The CDR3 protein is CASSPIPTGGLGEQYF. The CDR3 coding sequence is TGTGCCAGCAGCCCTATCCCGACAGGGGGGCTAGGGGAGCAGTACTTC.

The chain uses TRBV10-3 and TRBJ2-7, with 7 bases fitting TRBD1. CDR1 ENHRY and CDR2 SYGVKD come from the germline V gene. V shed 10 bases, J shed 1 base, and the junction held 7 bases outside the gene matches. This CDR3 is 13 amino acids long. CDR3 bases: TGTGCCAGCATATCAGGGGGATCCTACGAGCAGTACTTC. This gives the protein CASISGGSYEQYF.

The sample holds one count of this clonotype. V and J are TRBV19 and TRBJ2-5; tentatively, D is TRBD2 (7 bases). Per germline, CDR1 LNHDA and CDR2 SQIVND (reference sequence). CDR3 size: 15 residues. V lost 8 bases and J lost 3, with 19 bases in between. The CDR3 reads CASATGTNVKETQYF. In DNA form, the CDR3 reads TGTGCCAGTGCAACAGGGACTAACGTGAAAGAGACCCAGTACTTC.

This clonotype was found a few times. This chain uses TRBV25-1 with TRBJ2-5; the match to TRBD2 covers 7 bases. The CDR3 is 15 residues long. Trimming at V came to 7 bases and at J to 1 base, leaving 9 bases not matched to a gene. CDR1 MGHDK and CDR2 SYGVNS come from the germline V gene. The CDR3 protein is CASTHGGRAQETQYF. The CDR3, as DNA: TGTGCCAGCACCCATGGGGGGAGGGCCCAAGAGACCCAGTACTTC.

The chain combines TRBV12-3 or TRBV12-4 with TRBJ1-4; the match to TRBD1 covers 9 bases. CDR3 length: 15 residues. The junction had 8 bases not matched to a gene; V was cut back by 5 bases and J by 7 bases. The CDR3 region has the DNA TGTGCCAGCAGTCCGACCGGGACAGGGATTGAAAAACTGTTTTTT. Translation gives CASSPTGTGIEKLFF.

This clonotype was recorded a few times. V gene TRBV29-1 combines with J gene TRBJ2-5; D possibly corresponds to TRBD2 (6 bases). This CDR3 is built from 12 residues. Looked up from germline, CDR1 is SQVTM and CDR2 is ANQGSEA. V lost 6 bases and J lost 0, with 8 bases in between. The CDR3 loop reads CSVRGYQETQYF. CDR3 nucleotide sequence: TGCAGCGTCCGGGGGTACCAAGAGACCCAGTACTTC.

The chain recombines TRBV5-1 with TRBJ1-2; 9 bases are a match to TRBD1. CDR3 length: 12 residues. Germline V gene lookup returns CDR1 SGHRS and CDR2 YFSETQ. Trimming cost V 4 bases and J 9 bases; bases outside gene matches: 4. DNA of the CDR3: TGCGCCAGCAGCCACGGGACAGGGAGCTACACCTTC. Protein product: CASSHGTGSYTF.

CDR3 DNA sequence: TGTGCCAGCAGTGAAGCGACAGGGGGCACCGGGGAGCTGTTTTTT. Its protein is CASSEATGGTGELFF. The chain combines TRBV9 with TRBJ2-2, with 9 positions matching TRBD1. The CDR3 is 15 residues long. Germline assignment: CDR1 SGDLS and CDR2 YYNGEE. The trim removed 5 bases at V and 4 bases at J, leaving 6 bases unmatched.

This chain joins TRBV7-2 and TRBJ1-3; D unclear. Trimming pared 2 bases from V and 2 bases from J, leaving 13 bases between. This CDR3 is built from 16 residues. Per germline, CDR1 SGHTA and CDR2 FQGNSA. The CDR3 bases are TGTGCCAGCAGCTTACTATCCGGAGTCCCTGGAAACACCATATATTTT. Translating it yields CASSLLSGVPGNTIYF. Drawing the rest from reference TRBV7-2 and TRBJ1-3, the complete variable domain is GAGVSQSPSNKVTEKGKDVELRCDPISGHTALYWYRQSLGQGLEFLIYFQGNSAPDKSGLPSDRFSAERTGGSVSTLTIQRTQQEDSAVYLCASSLLSGVPGNTIYFGEGSWLTVV.

This clonotype was seen only a few times. The chain has TRBV2 and TRBJ2-5, with no clear D. V was shortened by 4 bases and J by 2 bases, with 11 bases between the two germline ends. Germline values: CDR1 SNHLY, CDR2 FYNNEI. The CDR3 is made up of 14 amino acids. CDR3 residues: CASSGIAPQETQYF. CDR3 nucleotide sequence: TGTGCCAGCAGTGGAATAGCTCCACAAGAGACCCAGTACTTC.

The CDR3 DNA reads TGTGCCACAGTGAGCCGGGACTCCATGGCGCCTGAGCTGTTTTTT. Residues: CATVSRDSMAPELFF. The J gene is TRBJ2-2, the V gene TRBV24-1, with D perhaps TRBD2 (6 bases). Trimming pared 10 bases from V and 11 bases from J, leaving 25 bases between. CDR1 is KGHDR and CDR2 is SFDVKD in the germline V gene. The CDR3 is 15 residues long.

A few counts support this clonotype. The chain has TRBV10-3 and TRBJ2-7, with 9 nucleotides matching TRBD2. CDR1 and CDR2 (germline): ENHRY, SYGVKD. The ends lost 10 bases at V and 4 bases at J; junction bases unmatched: 14. This CDR3 region has 15 residues. CDR3 nucleotide sequence: TGTGCCAGCAGCTATCTTAGCGGGAGTAATTACGAGCAGTACTTC. Translated, it gives CASSYLSGSNYEQYF.

This clonotype was picked up a small number of times. A read error may account for a junction end that differs from germline. This chain joins TRBV7-9 and TRBJ2-5; no reliable D call. Germline V gene sequence: CDR1 SEHNR, CDR2 FQNEAQ (reference sequence). The CDR3 has 14 residues. The CDR3 DNA reads TGCGCCAGCAGCCAAGCCGCTACTCAAGAGACCCAGTACTTC. Its translation: CASSQAATQETQYF.

The rearrangement uses TRBV5-8 and TRBJ1-4; 8 bases align to TRBD1. Germline V gene sequence: CDR1 SGHTS, CDR2 YDEGEE. The ends lost 7 bases at V and 8 bases at J; junction bases unmatched: 7. The CDR3 spans 13 residues. The CDR3 nucleotides are TGTGCCAGCCCAACAGGGGGACGAGAAAAACTGTTTTTT. Protein sequence: CASPTGGREKLFF.

This clonotype was detected a few times. This chain connects TRBV9 to TRBJ2-3; 8 nucleotides align to TRBD2. The CDR3 length is 15 residues. The germline gives CDR1 SGDLS, CDR2 YYNGEE. With V trimmed by 2 bases and J by 3 bases, 5 bases remained unmatched. The CDR3 DNA reads as TGTGCCAGCAGCGTGATGGGACTAGAAACAGATACGCAGTATTTT. It is translated as CASSVMGLETDTQYF.

This clonotype appeared many times. This sequence joins TRBV25-1 and TRBJ1-5; TRBD1 aligns across 8 bases. Germline V CDR1 and CDR2: MGHDK, SYGVNS. The V and J ends lost 6 bases and 3 bases, in that order; junction bases with no gene match: 4. The CDR3 is made up of 14 amino acids. The CDR3 region is CASRGTGDNQPQHF. The DNA for the CDR3 is TGTGCCAGCAGAGGGACAGGAGACAATCAGCCCCAGCATTTT. The full variable domain, its missing parts supplied by reference TRBV25-1 and TRBJ1-5, is EADIYQTPRYLVIGTGKKITLECSQTMGHDKMYWYQQDPGMELHLIHYSYGVNSTEKGDLSSESTVSRIRTEHFPLTLESARPSHTSQYLCASRGTGDNQPQHFGDGTRLSIL.

This clonotype was observed a handful of times. The chain uses TRBV7-3 and TRBJ2-2; the match to TRBD2 covers 9 bases. The length of the CDR3 is 15 residues. In germline, CDR1 is SGHTA, CDR2 FQGTGA. The J segment lost 10 bases and the V segment lost 5 bases, leaving 11 bases of the junction unmatched. CDR3 coding DNA: TGTGCCAGCAGCCCCCACGCGGGAGGGCCTGAGGAGCTGTTTTTT. It codes for CASSPHAGGPEELFF.

Points on this clonotype: The germline gene is not matched at one end of the junction; a read error may be the cause. V gene TRBV10-3 combines with J gene TRBJ2-2; no clear D. This CDR3 has 14 amino acids. Germline CDR1 and CDR2: ENHRY and SYGVKD. CDR3 loop: CASSEIWNTGELFF. The DNA of the CDR3 is TGTGCCAGCAGTGAAATTTGGAACACCGGGGAGCTGTTTTTT.

With regard to this clonotype: With a much larger clone just one base away, this may be a read error. This chain uses TRBV10-3 with TRBJ1-4; D is possibly TRBD1 (6 bases). Trimming took off 0 bases at V and 7 bases at J, with 21 bases between the two ends. This CDR3 spans 18 amino acids. Germline CDR1 and CDR2: ENHRY and SYGVKD. CDR3 amino acids: CAISESRGFIGGSEKLFF. DNA for the CDR3: TGTGCCATCAGTGAGTCCAGGGGCTTTATAGGAGGCAGTGAAAAACTGTTTTTT.

The genes are TRBV7-2 and TRBJ1-1, with D perhaps TRBD1 (6 bases). CDR3 size: 15 residues. Germline V gene lookup returns CDR1 SGHTA and CDR2 FQGNSA. V was shortened by 1 base and J by 4 bases, with 13 bases between the two germline ends. This chain's CDR3 is CASSLVVGGGTEAFF. The CDR3, as DNA: TGTGCCAGCAGCTTAGTAGTAGGGGGGGGCACTGAAGCTTTCTTT.

The chain carries TRBV7-9 and TRBJ2-7, with TRBD2 as a possible D gene (6 bases). CDR3 size: 15 residues. V lost 1 base and J lost 9, with 19 bases in between. CDR1 and CDR2 (germline): SEHNR, FQNEAQ (reference sequence). CDR3 in DNA: TGTGCCAGCAGCTTAGACGGGGGTTGGGATTCCGGGCAGTACTTC. Residues: CASSLDGGWDSGQYF.

This clonotype appeared a few times. The gene calls are TRBV7-2 and TRBJ1-3; 7 nucleotides agree with TRBD1. The CDR3 totals 17 residues. The germline V gene encodes CDR1 SGHTA and CDR2 FQGNSA. V dropped 6 bases and J dropped 3; count of bases not matched to a gene: 14. The CDR3 region is CASSSNGDREGGNTIYF. CDR3 bases: TGTGCCAGCAGTTCCAACGGCGACAGGGAAGGTGGAAACACCATATATTTT.

This clonotype has at least ten counts. The V and J genes are TRBV7-3 and TRBJ1-3; a weak D match, TRBD1 (6 bases). Germline V gene data show CDR1 as SGHTA and CDR2 as FQGTGA. The CDR3 has 16 residues. Trimming pared 0 bases from V and 1 base from J, leaving 10 bases between. CDR3 nucleotide sequence: TGTGCCAGCAGCTTAACGGGGGGCGCTTCTGGAAACACCATATATTTT. Amino acid sequence: CASSLTGGASGNTIYF.